The clone carrying this T cell receptor (beta chain) was counted once. The CDR3 contains 14 residues. V was clipped by 6 bases and J by 5 bases, with 13 bases between them. Germline lookup yields CDR1 SNHLY and CDR2 FYNNEI. While serving as controls, healthy donors were matched for age and sex. These data originate in a study of CD8 T cells in Susac syndrome. RNA in amounts of roughly 0.5 to 1 ug was reverse transcribed with random hexamers. TCRdb itself ran the immunoSEQ multiplex PCR reads through MiXCR, one entry per CDR3 protein. Here the sample spans about 190,000 distinct CDR3 sequences, about 94% being singletons.

The rearrangement joins TRBV2 to TRBJ2-2, with D perhaps TRBD2 (6 bases). The receptor comes from a human donor in good health. Sequencing was performed on CD4+ T cells from PBMCs. The chain's CDR3 is CASRGDLATGELFF. The DNA for the CDR3 is TGTGCCAGCAGGGGGGACTTAGCGACCGGGGAGCTGTTTTTT.